This T cell receptor beta chain comes out of a study of T cell responses to AZD1222 COVID-19 vaccine. Regarding the study as a whole: A reported finding is that nearly half of spike-specific TCRs target unmutated variant regions.

With respect to this clone: Its antigen remains unknown.

Method: immunoSEQ multiplex PCR; TCRdb's copy keeps in-frame clones and lacks some. The sample gives about 180,000 clones, 70% to 90% of which show up once; more than 7% is in the top ten. V shed 6 bases and J shed 5 bases, with 14 bases lying between them. Germline CDR1 and CDR2: MDHEN and SYDVKM. The CDR3 has 13 amino acids. This TCR was recovered from an adult in good health. Sequencing was performed on peripheral blood, taken on day 0 of AZD1222 vaccination. This chain links TRBV28 with TRBJ2-7; perhaps D is TRBD1 or TRBD2 (5 bases each). CDR3: CASRGTEHDEQYF. CDR3 DNA: TGTGCCAGCAGAGGGACGGAGCACGACGAGCAGTACTTC.